The clone carrying this T cell receptor (beta chain) appeared a few times. TCRdb processed the 5' RACE reads anew with MiXCR; each CDR3 protein has one entry. Of 450,000 to 600,000 distinct CDR3 sequences in the sample, around a sixth were seen once. The data derive from a study of T cells after yellow fever vaccination. The sequences come from PBMCs, collected less than 6 days after the first yellow fever vaccination. This sequence was found in a man younger than 30 who received the YFV17D yellow fever vaccine.

The chain's CDR3 is CASSSGPRAPLHF. Here the CDR3 DNA reads TGCGCCAGCAGCTCCGGCCCCCGGGCACCCCTCCACTTT. V and J are TRBV5-1 and TRBJ1-6; D uncertain. Germline assignment: CDR1 SGHRS and CDR2 YFSETQ. The germline V and J ends were trimmed by 3 bases and 11 bases, with 12 bases remaining between them. This CDR3 is built from 13 residues.